These T cell receptor beta chains were read from a single sample in a study of CD8+CD57+ T cells in acquired aplastic anemia. TCRdb reanalysed the reads using MiXCR and keeps one entry per CDR3 protein. Here the sample spans a few hundred thousand distinct CDR3 sequences, about 37% being singletons. The sequenced material came from sorted CD4+, CD8+, or CD8+CD57+ T cells (not recorded which) from PBMCs. The receptors were gathered from a human donor in good health, serving as a control. CDR3s include the opening cysteine and the closing phenylalanine or tryptophan. The D gene is left open where the match is weak. The size of a clone is reported for some rows only, either as once, few or many, or as a class for expanded clones.

j_gene | d_gene | v_gene | abundance | CDR3nt | CDR3aa
TRBJ1-2 | . | TRBV2 | . | TGTGCCAGCAGTACAGGGAAGGGCCTTAACTATGGCTACACCTTC | CASSTGKGLNYGYTF
TRBJ2-5 | TRBD2 | TRBV7-9 | many | TGTGCCAGCAGCCGAGCGGGAGGGAAAGAGACCCAGTACTTC | CASSRAGGKETQYF
TRBJ1-2 | . | TRBV30 | . | TGTGCCCGGAGTGTCGGAGGTGGCTACACCTTC | CARSVGGGYTF
TRBJ2-7 | TRBD2 | TRBV15 | . | TGTGCCAGCAGTTTATCGGCTAGCGGGAGCGGCGAGCAGTACTTC | CASSLSASGSGEQYF
TRBJ1-1 | . | TRBV2 | few | TGTGCCAGCAGACCATTAGGGCTTTTCCCTGAAGCTTTCTTT | CASRPLGLFPEAFF
TRBJ2-3 | TRBD1 | TRBV12-3/TRBV12-4 | . | TGTGCCAGCAGGACCGGGACAGGGGGAACAGATACGCAGTATTTT | CASRTGTGGTDTQYF
TRBJ2-1 | . | TRBV4-2 | . | TGTGCCAGCAGCCAAGATCAGGCCAATGAGCAGTTCTTC | CASSQDQANEQFF
TRBJ1-2 | . | TRBV20-1 | few | TGCAGTGCTAGATGGAGGAAGGGGGGCTATGGCTACACCTTC | CSARWRKGGYGYTF
TRBJ1-3 | . | TRBV5-1 | . | TGCGCCAGCAGCTTTCAGGGGCTCTCTGGAAACACCATATATTTT | CASSFQGLSGNTIYF
TRBJ1-1 | . | TRBV24-1 | . | TGTGCCACCAGTTTATCAGGGAGGGACACTGAAGCTTTCTTT | CATSLSGRDTEAFF
TRBJ1-1 | . | TRBV24-1 | once | TGTGCCACCAGTTTGGAATTTAGGGAGGACGAACCTGAAGCTTTCTTT | CATSLEFREDEPEAFF
TRBJ1-5 | . | TRBV2 | many | TGTGCCAGCAGTGAAGGGCACCATAGCAATCAGCCCCAGCATTTT | CASSEGHHSNQPQHF
TRBJ2-7 | TRBD1 | TRBV20-1 | many | TGCAGTGCCGTCGCCCCAGGGGGAGAGCAGTACTTC | CSAVAPGGEQYF
TRBJ1-4 | . | TRBV2 | few | TGTGCCAGCAGTGCCGGAACAACTAATGAAAAACTGTTTTTT | CASSAGTTNEKLFF
TRBJ2-3 | . | TRBV25-1 | many | TGTGCCAGCAGACGGGACCCCGGGCCAGATACGCAGTATTTT | CASRRDPGPDTQYF
TRBJ2-7 | . | TRBV12-5 | few | TGTGCTAGTGGTTTGGTACGACTGGAGGCTGAGCCTACCTACGAGCAGTACTTC | CASGLVRLEAEPTYEQYF
TRBJ1-1 | . | TRBV19 | . | TGTGCCTCCCACGACATGCGGAACACTGAAGCTTTCTTT | CASHDMRNTEAFF